A single sample is the source of the 25 T cell receptor beta chains below, sequenced in a study of blood T cell repertoires in COVID-19. Generated by immunoSEQ multiplex PCR, the TCRdb table keeps only in-frame clones and is missing some. This sample has more than 65,000 clones, with roughly four fifths found just once. Source material: peripheral blood. All receptors derive from a human donor in a cohort sampled during active COVID-19.

CDR3 sequence (DNA): TGTGCCAGCAGCACCGGACAGGGTACGTACGAGCAGTACTTC. It codes for CASSTGQGTYEQYF. V is TRBV9 and J is TRBJ2-7; 8 bases are a match to TRBD1. J was trimmed by 4 bases and V by 4 bases; bases with no gene match: 7. CDR1 and CDR2 (germline): SGDLS, YYNGEE. The CDR3 extends over 14 amino acids.

This clone has a handful of counts. The J gene is TRBJ2-6, the V gene TRBV3-1 (or the pseudogene TRBV3-2), with 9 bases matching TRBD1. There are 16 residues in the CDR3. The V and J ends lost 4 bases and 2 bases, in that order; junction bases with no gene match: 3. CDR1 and CDR2 from the germline V gene are LGHDT and YNNKEL (reference sequence). CDR3 coding DNA: TGTGCCAGCAGCCCGGGGACAGGGACTGGGGCCAACGTCCTGACTTTC. This translates into CASSPGTGTGANVLTF.

The chain is built from TRBV6-2 or TRBV6-3 and TRBJ1-5; the D gene is possibly TRBD1 (6 bases). The V gene lost 3 bases and the J gene lost 7 bases, with 10 bases spanning the gap. Germline CDR1 and CDR2: MNHEY and SVGEGT. The CDR3 has 13 residues. CDR3 region: CASSYTGQQPQHF. CDR3 in DNA: TGTGCCAGCAGTTATACAGGGCAACAGCCCCAGCATTTT.

The genes are TRBV6-5 and TRBJ1-5; D possibly corresponds to TRBD1 (5 bases). This CDR3 contains 16 residues. The V end lost 0 bases, the J end lost 6 bases, and 15 bases lay between the germline ends. CDR1 is MNHEY and CDR2 is SVGAGI in the germline V gene. CDR3 protein: CASSYSSVREGQPQHF. CDR3 sequence (DNA): TGTGCCAGCAGTTACTCATCAGTCAGGGAGGGTCAGCCCCAGCATTTT.

The gene calls are TRBV18 and TRBJ2-7, with D tentatively TRBD2 (7 bases). V was shortened by 6 bases and J by 2 bases, with 17 bases between the two germline ends. The CDR3 covers 15 residues. Looked up from germline, CDR1 is KGHSH and CDR2 is LQKENI. CDR3 DNA: TGTGCCAGCTCCCGACAGGACGGGAGGACCTACGAGCAGTACTTC. Translation: CASSRQDGRTYEQYF.

The chain couples TRBV7-6 to TRBJ1-4; 9 positions match TRBD1. This CDR3 comprises 18 residues. The germline gives CDR1 SGHVS, CDR2 FNYEAQ. Trimming cost V 5 bases and J 0 bases; bases outside gene matches: 10. DNA of the CDR3: TGTGCCAGCAGCGCCCGACAGGGGGGAATTGCAACTAATGAAAAACTGTTTTTT. This gives the protein CASSARQGGIATNEKLFF.

The genes are TRBV19 and TRBJ2-7; D might be TRBD2 (6 bases). Trimming removed 3 bases at V and 9 bases at J, with 15 bases between. The CDR3 is made up of 13 amino acids. Germline CDR1 reads LNHDA; CDR2 reads SQIVND (reference sequence). CDR3 nucleotides: TGTGCCAGTAGTATTGGGCGGGGCGATGTGCAGTACTTC. It translates to CASSIGRGDVQYF.

The rearrangement links TRBV11-3 to TRBJ1-2; 8 bases match TRBD1. The V and J ends lost 3 bases and 8 bases, in that order; junction bases with no gene match: 5. Germline V CDR1 and CDR2: SGHNT, YENEEA. The CDR3 runs to 13 residues. This CDR3 reads CASSFQGARGYTF. DNA of the CDR3: TGTGCCAGCAGCTTTCAGGGGGCGAGGGGCTACACCTTC.

J is TRBJ2-1 and V is TRBV19, with a tentative D call TRBD1 (5 bases). The CDR3 has 13 amino acids. V was shortened by 0 bases and J by 8 bases, with 8 bases between the two germline ends. Germline CDR1 is LNHDA and CDR2 is SQIVND (reference sequence). CDR3 in amino acids: CASSIDRGDEQFF. The CDR3 nucleotides are TGTGCCAGTAGTATAGATAGGGGCGATGAGCAGTTCTTC.

This clone was seen a handful of times. The gene calls are TRBV5-6 and TRBJ1-1; 8 positions agree with TRBD1. V lost 3 bases to trimming and J lost 6 bases; unmatched junction nucleotides: 4. The germline gives CDR1 SGHDT, CDR2 YYEEEE. The CDR3 extends over 13 amino acids. The CDR3 coding sequence is TGTGCCAGCAGCTGGGAACAGGGGGCTGAAGCTTTCTTT. It codes for CASSWEQGAEAFF.

This clone was seen a few times. J is TRBJ2-7 and V is TRBV3-1 (or the pseudogene TRBV3-2), with D hard to call. Germline loops: CDR1 LGHDT, CDR2 YNNKEL (reference sequence). Deletions cut 4 bases from V and 4 bases from J, with 8 bases between. This CDR3 contains 12 residues. CDR3 amino acids: CASSRRSYEQYF. Written as DNA, the CDR3 is TGTGCCAGCAGCCGCCGTAGTTACGAGCAGTACTTC.

This clone has just one count. This chain joins TRBV19 and TRBJ2-7; possibly TRBD2 for D (5 bases). Trimming left V 3 bases short and J 2 bases short, with 14 bases between. Germline CDR1 and CDR2: LNHDA and SQIVND (reference sequence). The CDR3 sequence is 15 residues long. The CDR3: CASSIRTATTYEQYF. The CDR3 nucleotides are TGTGCCAGTAGTATCCGGACTGCAACGACCTACGAGCAGTACTTC.

This sequence joins TRBV7-9 and TRBJ1-2; D uncertain. CDR1 SEHNR and CDR2 FQNEAQ come from the germline V gene (reference sequence). The CDR3 extends over 14 amino acids. Trimming pared 5 bases from V and 4 bases from J, leaving 14 bases between. This CDR3 reads CASSPGREPYGYTF. Here the CDR3 DNA reads TGTGCCAGCAGCCCCGGCCGGGAGCCCTATGGCTACACCTTC.

The rearrangement uses TRBV5-1 and TRBJ2-7; TRBD1 agrees at 9 bases. The CDR3 extends over 17 amino acids. Germline CDR1 SGHRS, CDR2 YFSETQ. J was trimmed by 5 bases and V by 4 bases; bases with no gene match: 16. The DNA for the CDR3 is TGCGCCAGCAGCCCTTGGGATTTAGGGACAGGGATTGACGAGCAGTACTTC. It specifies CASSPWDLGTGIDEQYF.

The V and J genes are TRBV4-1 and TRBJ1-1; perhaps TRBD1 as D (6 bases). Germline V gene sequence: CDR1 MGHRA, CDR2 YSYEKL. The CDR3 loop spans 16 amino acids. Trimming left V 1 base short and J 5 bases short, with 17 bases between. The CDR3 bases are TGCGCCAGCAGCCAAGGATATGCCCAGGGGCGGACTGAAGCTTTCTTT. Its translation is CASSQGYAQGRTEAFF.

This clone came up a few times. V gene TRBV10-3 combines with J gene TRBJ2-7; no clear D gene. The CDR3 contains 14 residues. The germline CDR1 and CDR2 sequences are ENHRY and SYGVKD. The germline V and J ends were trimmed by 0 bases and 0 bases, with 6 bases remaining between them. Here the CDR3 reads CAISESRSSYEQYF. The DNA for the CDR3 is TGTGCCATCAGTGAGTCCCGGAGCTCCTACGAGCAGTACTTC.

The chain couples TRBV19 to TRBJ2-7; the match to TRBD1 covers 8 bases. Germline CDR1 and CDR2: LNHDA and SQIVND (reference sequence). The CDR3 contains 16 residues. After removal of 3 bases from V and 2 bases from J, the junction contained 9 bases not matched to a gene. The chain's CDR3 is CASSMGSGQGPYEQYF. The CDR3 nucleotides are TGTGCCAGTAGTATGGGTAGCGGACAGGGCCCCTACGAGCAGTACTTC.

This chain connects TRBV6-2 or TRBV6-3 to TRBJ1-2; D gene unclear. Germline CDR1 and CDR2: MNHEY and SVGEGT. The V and J ends lost 3 bases and 7 bases respectively, with 6 bases between them. The CDR3 length is 11 residues. The CDR3 spells CASSYNIGYTF. DNA of the CDR3: TGTGCCAGCAGTTATAACATTGGCTACACCTTC.

This chain joins TRBV5-6 and TRBJ2-5, with D possibly TRBD1 on 6 matching bases. CDR3 length: 13 amino acids. V lost 2 bases, J lost 5 bases, and 10 bases lay in between. Germline CDR1 reads SGHDT; CDR2 reads YYEEEE. This chain's CDR3 is CASSLQGGETQYF. The CDR3 nucleotides read TGTGCCAGCAGCTTACAGGGTGGTGAGACCCAGTACTTC.

The chain uses TRBV19 and TRBJ1-5; D gene unclear. This CDR3 comprises 13 residues. V was trimmed by 7 bases and J by 7 bases, leaving 14 bases between them. Germline V lookup: CDR1 LNHDA, CDR2 SQIVND (reference sequence). In DNA, the CDR3 is TGTGCCAGTACCGCGGGGAGCTCCCAGCCCCAGCATTTT. As protein: CASTAGSSQPQHF.

The chain has TRBV6-5 and TRBJ2-3; 10 bases map to TRBD1. The CDR3 length is 14 residues. Germline CDR1 MNHEY, CDR2 SVGAGI. Unmatched junction bases numbered 9, after V lost 11 bases and J lost 4 bases. CDR3 amino acids: CAGQGGKHADTQYF. The CDR3 nucleotides read TGTGCCGGACAGGGGGGGAAGCACGCAGATACGCAGTATTTT.

The chain uses TRBV7-9 and TRBJ1-2; D is possibly TRBD1 (5 bases). This CDR3 is built from 15 residues. In germline, CDR1 is SEHNR, CDR2 FQNEAQ (reference sequence). The V end was cut by 2 bases, the J end by 4 bases, with 14 bases between. CDR3 nucleotide sequence: TGTGCCAGCAGCTTAAGTTGGGGCTTGGGCTATGGCTACACCTTC. Encoded protein: CASSLSWGLGYGYTF.

This clone was counted a few times. The chain carries TRBV4-1 and TRBJ1-1; 8 bases align to TRBD1. V trimming: 2 bases; J trimming: 7 bases; junction bases outside the gene matches: 6. The CDR3 runs 14 residues. CDR1 and CDR2 (germline): MGHRA, YSYEKL. CDR3 sequence (DNA): TGCGCCAGCAGCCAACAACAGGGGGTGAGTGAAGCTTTCTTT. Amino acid sequence: CASSQQQGVSEAFF.

The CDR3 here is CASSQDHELAAYNEQFF. CDR3 nucleotide sequence: TGTGCCAGCAGCCAAGATCACGAACTAGCGGCATACAATGAGCAGTTCTTC. The chain couples TRBV3-1 (or the pseudogene TRBV3-2) to TRBJ2-1; 8 bases agree with TRBD2. The CDR3 has 17 residues. The germline gives CDR1 LGHDT, CDR2 YNNKEL (reference sequence). J was trimmed by 4 bases and V by 0 bases; bases with no gene match: 8.

This clone was seen a single time. The rearrangement uses TRBV6-2 or TRBV6-3 and TRBJ1-5, with D hard to call. The CDR3 has 17 residues. Germline V gives CDR1 MNHEY, CDR2 SVGEGT. V shed 6 bases and J shed 0 bases, with 18 bases lying between them. The CDR3 DNA reads as TGTGCCAGCAGCCCAATCAGCCCCAACTATAGCAATCAGCCCCAGCATTTT. Translated, it gives CASSPISPNYSNQPQHF.